Sequencing of this T cell receptor (beta chain) was carried out in a study of blood T cell repertoires in COVID-19. Germline loops: CDR1 LNHNV, CDR2 YYDKDF (reference sequence). This CDR3 spans 15 amino acids. V was trimmed by 5 bases and J by 9 bases, leaving 21 bases between them. TCRdb keeps only in-frame clones here, not all; method: immunoSEQ multiplex PCR. The sample has approximately 200,000 clones, around 84% seen once. The gene calls are TRBV15 and TRBJ2-3, with D possibly TRBD1 on 6 matching bases. The TCR was taken from a woman in her sixties who had recovered from COVID-19. Sequenced input: peripheral blood. DNA of the CDR3: TGTGCCACCAGCCCTATCGCTGGGGGCGTTTTCACGCAGTATTTT. Its translation: CATSPIAGGVFTQYF.